This T cell receptor beta chain came from a study of blood T cell repertoires in COVID-19. Germline CDR1 MNHEY, CDR2 SVGAGI. The CDR3 length is 16 residues. V lost 0 bases, J lost 6 bases, and 7 bases stayed unmatched. Sequencing was performed with immunoSEQ multiplex PCR; in TCRdb, only in-frame clones are kept and a portion is missing. The repertoire holds 170,000 or so clones, with 70% to 90% as singletons. In its sample, this clone was seen once. The receptor was derived from a middle-aged man with active or convalescent COVID-19. V is TRBV6-5 and J is TRBJ1-4; TRBD1 matches 7 bases. The sample was peripheral blood. CDR3 in amino acids: CASSYSPVTGYEKLFF. CDR3 sequence (DNA): TGTGCCAGCAGTTACTCCCCCGTGACAGGGTATGAAAAACTGTTTTTT.